These 26 T cell receptor beta chains were all obtained from the same sample, sequenced in a study of cytomegalovirus exposure and HLA in healthy donors. The PCR was carried out with 60 Vbeta primers and 13 Jbeta primers. The assay was immunoSEQ multiplex PCR, and TCRdb's table has in-frame clones only and misses some. The table records about 78,000 clones, roughly 64% of them present only once. The sequencing input was PBMCs. These receptors originate from a man under 40 in good health and CMV-seropositive.

The genes are TRBV15 and TRBJ2-7; no firm D call. Trimming pared 0 bases from V and 5 bases from J, leaving 5 bases between. Germline V gene lookup returns CDR1 LNHNV and CDR2 YYDKDF (reference sequence). This CDR3 spans 12 amino acids. The CDR3 protein is CATSRDEDEQYF. CDR3 DNA sequence: TGTGCCACCAGCAGAGATGAGGACGAGCAGTACTTC.

Written as DNA, the CDR3 is TGTGCCAGCAGTTTAGAGAGGGTGAACACTGAAGCTTTCTTT. Its translation: CASSLERVNTEAFF. The gene calls are TRBV27 and TRBJ1-1; no firm D call. This CDR3 region has 14 residues. Trimming took off 2 bases at V and 0 bases at J, with 7 bases between the two ends. Germline values: CDR1 MNHEY, CDR2 SMNVEV (reference sequence).

The chain's CDR3 is CSVRTGGNTEAFF. CDR3 DNA sequence: TGCAGCGTTAGAACAGGGGGAAACACTGAAGCTTTCTTT. J is TRBJ1-1 and V is TRBV29-1; 8 bases are shared with TRBD1. The CDR3 covers 13 residues. Germline V lookup: CDR1 SQVTM, CDR2 ANQGSEA. V lost 5 bases and J lost 2; bases outside the gene matches: 4.

V gene TRBV30 combines with J gene TRBJ2-5; D may be TRBD2 (6 bases). Trimming took off 3 bases at V and 2 bases at J, with 13 bases between the two ends. The CDR3 length is 14 residues. Germline CDR1 reads GTSNPN; CDR2 reads SVGIG (reference sequence). For the CDR3, the DNA is TGTGCCTGGAGGGCCGGGGGTGGGCAAGAGACCCAGTACTTC. This gives the protein CAWRAGGGQETQYF.

The V and J genes are TRBV30 and TRBJ1-1; D possibly corresponds to TRBD1 (6 bases). Germline CDR1 is GTSNPN and CDR2 is SVGIG (reference sequence). The CDR3 has 14 residues. V shed 4 bases and J shed 3 bases, with 15 bases lying between them. The CDR3 protein is CAWTPGGLDTEAFF. In DNA form, the CDR3 reads TGTGCCTGGACCCCTGGGGGCCTGGACACTGAAGCTTTCTTT.

The chain couples TRBV10-3 to TRBJ1-5; D uncertain. CDR1 and CDR2 (germline): ENHRY, SYGVKD. The CDR3 has 15 residues. V shed 0 bases and J shed 3 bases, with 9 bases lying between them. CDR3 coding DNA: TGTGCCATCAGTGAGTCGTCAGGTTACAATCAGCCCCAGCATTTT. Its translation is CAISESSGYNQPQHF.

There are a few counts of this clone. V is TRBV29-1 and J is TRBJ2-1; 8 bases match TRBD2. Germline lookup yields CDR1 SQVTM and CDR2 ANQGSEA. The CDR3 is 14 amino acids. V was pared by 7 bases and J by 4 bases, with 9 bases of the junction left unmatched. CDR3 nucleotides: TGCAGCGCCCGAGCCGCGGGGGGTTACAATGAGCAGTTCTTC. This gives the protein CSARAAGGYNEQFF.

This clone turned up a few times. The rearrangement uses TRBV4-1 and TRBJ2-5; the D is unclear. Germline values: CDR1 MGHRA, CDR2 YSYEKL. The germline V and J ends were trimmed by 1 base and 0 bases, with 6 bases remaining between them. The CDR3 extends over 14 amino acids. Here the CDR3 reads CASSQGAHQETQYF. The CDR3 DNA follows: TGCGCCAGCAGCCAAGGGGCTCACCAAGAGACCCAGTACTTC.

This clone was observed a few times. This sequence joins TRBV4-1 and TRBJ2-7, with TRBD1 as a possible D gene (6 bases). The length of the CDR3 is 14 residues. Germline lookup yields CDR1 MGHRA and CDR2 YSYEKL. V was pared by 1 base and J by 3 bases, with 10 bases between. The CDR3 region has the DNA TGCGCCAGCAGCCAAGGGGCAGGGGACTACGAGCAGTACTTC. Its translation is CASSQGAGDYEQYF.

The V call is TRBV28, the J call TRBJ2-3, with 9 bases matching TRBD1. Germline assignment: CDR1 MDHEN and CDR2 SYDVKM. The CDR3 is 13 residues long. V trimming: 8 bases; J trimming: 4 bases; junction bases outside the gene matches: 4. The CDR3 nucleotides read TGTGCCAGCCGGGACAGGGTGGCAGATACGCAGTATTTT. Residues: CASRDRVADTQYF.

The chain employs TRBV6-5 and TRBJ2-3; a possible D gene is TRBD1 (6 bases). Trimming cost V 4 bases and J 8 bases, with 7 bases left between them. The CDR3 has 11 residues. The germline CDR1 and CDR2 sequences are MNHEY and SVGAGI. This chain's CDR3 is CASSLGGTQYF. In nucleotides, the CDR3 is TGTGCCAGCAGTTTAGGGGGTACGCAGTATTTT.

The genes are TRBV19 and TRBJ2-2; 10 bases map to TRBD2. Trimming at V came to 2 bases and at J to 4 bases, leaving 1 base not matched to a gene. The CDR3 spans 15 residues. Looked up from germline, CDR1 is LNHDA and CDR2 is SQIVND (reference sequence). The chain's CDR3 is CASSISGRGTGELFF. The CDR3 coding sequence is TGTGCCAGTAGTATAAGCGGGAGGGGCACCGGGGAGCTGTTTTTT. Supplemented by reference TRBV19 and TRBJ2-2, the full variable domain reads DGGITQSPKYLFRKEGQNVTLSCEQNLNHDAMYWYRQDPGQGLRLIYYSQIVNDFQKGDIAEGYSVSREKKESFPLTVTSAQKNPTAFYLCASSISGRGTGELFFGEGSRLTVL.

The chain uses TRBV19 and TRBJ2-7; 14 bases match TRBD2. CDR1 LNHDA and CDR2 SQIVND come from the germline V gene (reference sequence). V trimming: 0 bases; J trimming: 11 bases; junction bases outside the gene matches: 6. This CDR3 comprises 15 residues. The CDR3 sequence is CASSIDGTSGRVEYF. The CDR3 region has the DNA TGTGCCAGTAGTATAGATGGGACTAGCGGGAGAGTTGAGTACTTC.

The chain's CDR3 is CASSYGQRYGYTF. CDR3 sequence (DNA): TGTGCCAGCAGTTATGGGCAGAGATATGGCTACACCTTC. The chain uses TRBV6-5 and TRBJ1-2; D is uncertain. The CDR3 covers 13 residues. V was clipped by 3 bases and J by 5 bases, with 10 bases between them. Germline CDR1 is MNHEY and CDR2 is SVGAGI.

The chain carries TRBV5-1 and TRBJ2-1; 14 nucleotides align to TRBD2. CDR1 is SGHRS and CDR2 is YFSETQ in the germline V gene. The CDR3 contains 15 residues. V shed 4 bases, J shed 12 bases, and the junction held 9 bases outside the gene matches. CDR3 coding DNA: TGCGCCAGCAGCCCTGACCCTGGACTAGCGGGGGGGCAGTTCTTC. Protein product: CASSPDPGLAGGQFF.

This clone was seen only a few times. The chain employs TRBV30 and TRBJ2-7; 8 bases match TRBD2. Trimming removed 3 bases from V and 7 bases from J; junction bases left unmatched: 11. The germline V gene encodes CDR1 GTSNPN and CDR2 SVGIG (reference sequence). This CDR3 is 14 amino acids long. The CDR3, as DNA: TGTGCCTGGAGCCGGGGGAGGCTAGCGGGTGAGCAGTACTTC. This translates into CAWSRGRLAGEQYF.

This clone was counted between two and nine times. This chain connects TRBV4-1 to TRBJ2-7, with TRBD1 matching 7 bases. The CDR3 is 13 amino acids. Trimming at V came to 5 bases and at J to 5 bases, leaving 6 bases not matched to a gene. Germline loops: CDR1 MGHRA, CDR2 YSYEKL. CDR3 protein: CASSITGEHEQYF. CDR3 coding DNA: TGCGCCAGCAGCATCACAGGGGAGCACGAGCAGTACTTC.

The rearrangement uses TRBV7-2 and TRBJ2-3; TRBD2 matches at 7 bases. The CDR3 totals 17 residues. Germline trimming cut 1 base from V and 0 bases from J; bases unmatched to any gene: 7. Germline values: CDR1 SGHTA, CDR2 FQGNSA. The CDR3 here is CASSLDSSGISTDTQYF. The CDR3 region has the DNA TGTGCCAGCAGCTTAGACTCTAGCGGTATCAGCACAGATACGCAGTATTTT.

This chain links TRBV9 with TRBJ2-3; 10 nucleotides line up with TRBD2. Germline lookup yields CDR1 SGDLS and CDR2 YYNGEE. The ends lost 0 bases at V and 10 bases at J; junction bases unmatched: 8. The CDR3 extends over 15 amino acids. The DNA for the CDR3 is TGTGCCAGCAGCGTAGCGTCTAGCGGGAGCGACGCGCAGTATTTT. Amino acids: CASSVASSGSDAQYF.

This clone was seen only a few times. The chain carries TRBV25-1 and TRBJ1-1, with D maybe TRBD1 (5 bases). V was shortened by 6 bases and J by 7 bases, with 12 bases between the two germline ends. The CDR3 contains 12 residues. Germline-derived CDR1 and CDR2 are MGHDK and SYGVNS. This CDR3 reads CASSGGLGEAFF. The CDR3 region has the DNA TGTGCCAGCAGCGGGGGGTTAGGTGAAGCTTTCTTT.

V and J are TRBV11-2 and TRBJ2-5; the match to TRBD2 covers 7 bases. V was clipped by 2 bases and J by 3 bases; unmatched bases: 6. This CDR3 has 15 amino acids. Germline assignment: CDR1 SGHAT and CDR2 FQNNGV. CDR3 amino acids: CASSLMGGGKETQYF. The CDR3 bases are TGTGCCAGCAGCTTAATGGGGGGGGGTAAAGAGACCCAGTACTTC.

This chain uses TRBV4-1 with TRBJ1-5; tentatively, D is TRBD1 (6 bases). The germline CDR1 and CDR2 sequences are MGHRA and YSYEKL. V dropped 0 bases and J dropped 1 base, with 13 bases sitting between them. The CDR3 has 17 amino acids. The chain's CDR3 is CASSQDSKGTSNQPQHF. CDR3 in DNA: TGCGCCAGCAGCCAAGATAGTAAGGGGACAAGCAATCAGCCCCAGCATTTT.

This rearrangement joins TRBV11-2 to TRBJ1-4; D remains ambiguous. V was cut by 5 bases and J by 0 bases, with 7 bases left in between. This CDR3 region has 14 residues. Germline CDR1 reads SGHAT; CDR2 reads FQNNGV. The CDR3 here is CASSRLTTNEKLFF. For the CDR3, the DNA is TGTGCCAGCAGCCGACTTACAACTAATGAAAAACTGTTTTTT.

The chain uses TRBV19 and TRBJ1-5; possibly TRBD1 for D (6 bases). Germline loops: CDR1 LNHDA, CDR2 SQIVND (reference sequence). The CDR3 is made up of 16 amino acids. The ends were cut back, 1 base at V and 3 bases at J, with 13 bases in the middle. CDR3 amino acids: CASSIAGQYFNQPQHF. In DNA form, the CDR3 reads TGTGCCAGTAGTATAGCAGGACAGTACTTCAATCAGCCCCAGCATTTT.

This chain links TRBV21-1 with TRBJ2-7; the table's D call of TRBD1 was not tested on the DNA. TRBV21-1 is designated a pseudogene. The CDR3 sequence is 17 residues long. The CDR3 DNA reads as TGTGCCAGCAGCAAAGCCCTTTGGACATATACATCCTACGAGCAGTACTTC. This codes for CASSKALWTYTSYEQYF.

The genes are TRBV4-3 and TRBJ1-5; no clear D. V was pared by 3 bases and J by 10 bases, with 13 bases between. Looked up from germline, CDR1 is LGHNA and CDR2 is YSLEER. The CDR3 runs to 13 residues. The CDR3 here is CASSHAAEGPQHF. The CDR3 bases are TGCGCCAGCAGCCATGCGGCAGAGGGACCCCAGCATTTT.